A selection of T cell receptor beta chains follows, all from one sample in a study of blood T cell repertoires in COVID-19. Profiled with immunoSEQ multiplex PCR; TCRdb holds only in-frame clones, not every one. The sample records around 150,000 clones, roughly 93% being singletons. The source material was peripheral blood. The receptor set was obtained from a woman in her 50s with acute or convalescent COVID-19. Both conserved end residues are part of each CDR3. A D gene is named only where the DNA matches it firmly. Expanded clones get a size class; other rows say once, few or many, or leave the size out.

TRBV7-9	NA	TRBJ1-1	NA	TGTGCCAGCAGCCCCCCACGGGTAGGAGACACTGAAGCTTTCTTT	CASSPPRVGDTEAFF
TRBV19	NA	TRBJ2-1	TRBD1	TGTGCCAGTAGTACCACAGGGGTCAATGAGCAGTTCTTC	CASSTTGVNEQFF
TRBV6-2/TRBV6-3	NA	TRBJ1-5	TRBD1	TGTGCCAGCAGTTACTCGAGAGACAGGGTGGATCAGCCCCAGCATTTT	CASSYSRDRVDQPQHF
TRBV3-1/TRBV3-2	NA	TRBJ1-1	NA	TGTGCCAGCAGCCAGACCTCGGGGTTTGGCACTGAAGCTTTCTTT	CASSQTSGFGTEAFF
TRBV28	NA	TRBJ1-2	TRBD1	TGTGCCAGCAGTTTATGGGGGCAGGGGGAAGGTCGTGGCTACACCTTC	CASSLWGQGEGRGYTF
TRBV7-7	NA	TRBJ2-2	TRBD2	TGTGCCAGCAGCCCCCTCGGGGGGGCTGAGTCCGGGGAGCTGTTTTTT	CASSPLGGAESGELFF
TRBV18	NA	TRBJ2-3	TRBD1	TGTGCCAGCTCACCAGCCCGACAGGGGGCCTCAGATACGCAGTATTTT	CASSPARQGASDTQYF
TRBV6-5	NA	TRBJ2-7	TRBD1	TGTGCCAGCAGTACGGGACAGGTAACCTACGAGCAGTACTTC	CASSTGQVTYEQYF
TRBV25-1	NA	TRBJ2-2	TRBD1	TGTGCCAGCAGTCTCGGACAGGGCCGCACCGGGGAGCTGTTTTTT	CASSLGQGRTGELFF
TRBV12-3/TRBV12-4	NA	TRBJ2-7	NA	TGTGCCAGCAGTTTACCTCCTACCTACGAGCAGTACTTC	CASSLPPTYEQYF
TRBV18	NA	TRBJ1-3	NA	TGTGCCAGCACAACGACGGACAGATCTGGAAACACCATATATTTT	CASTTTDRSGNTIYF
TRBV9	NA	TRBJ2-7	TRBD2	TGTGCCAGCAGCGTAGAGGCGGGGGGCCCCTACGAGCAGTACTTC	CASSVEAGGPYEQYF
TRBV2	NA	TRBJ2-3	TRBD2	TGTGCCAGCAGTGCCGGGACTAGCGGGGGGGCTGGAGATACGCAGTATTTT	CASSAGTSGGAGDTQYF
TRBV11-2	NA	TRBJ2-1	NA	TGTGCCAGCACCAAAACTAGGGAGCAGTTCTTC	CASTKTREQFF
TRBV9	NA	TRBJ2-1	NA	TGTGCCAGCAGCGGTACATCGAATGAGCAGTTCTTC	CASSGTSNEQFF
TRBV4-1	NA	TRBJ1-5	NA	TGCGCCAGCAGCCAAGATGGCGGGGGAGGAAATCAGCCCCAGCATTTT	CASSQDGGGGNQPQHF
TRBV9	NA	TRBJ2-1	TRBD2	TGTGCCAGCAGTCAGACTAGCGGGAGGCACTCCTCCTACAATGAGCAGTTCTTC	CASSQTSGRHSSYNEQFF
TRBV3-1/TRBV3-2	NA	TRBJ1-6	TRBD1	TGTGCCAGCAGCCAAGAGTTGGACAGGTATAATTCACCCCTCCACTTT	CASSQELDRYNSPLHF
TRBV3-1/TRBV3-2	NA	TRBJ2-1	TRBD2	TGTGCCAGCAGCCAAGGCGGCGGGGGGATGGATGAGCAGTTCTTC	CASSQGGGGMDEQFF
TRBV12-3/TRBV12-4	NA	TRBJ2-5	NA	TGTGCCAGCCAACTAGTTCTCGAAGAGACCCAGTACTTC	CASQLVLEETQYF
TRBV7-2	NA	TRBJ2-2	NA	TGTGCCAGCAGCTTTTTACGGTCTAGCGTAACCGGGGAGCTGTTTTTT	CASSFLRSSVTGELFF
TRBV11-1	NA	TRBJ1-2	NA	TGTGCCAGCAGCTCCGGGTCTAACTTACCTAACTATGGCTACACCTTC	CASSSGSNLPNYGYTF
TRBV27	NA	TRBJ1-5	TRBD1	TGTGCCAGCAGAACCCGGGACAGGGGCGCTTCAGGGGGAGGCAATCAGCCCCAGCATTTT	CASRTRDRGASGGGNQPQHF
TRBV3-1/TRBV3-2	NA	TRBJ2-3	TRBD2	TGTGCCAGCAGCCAAGCCGGGGGGGCAGATACGCAGTATTTT	CASSQAGGADTQYF
TRBV25-1	NA	TRBJ1-4	NA	TGTGCCAGCAAACAGGGTTCCAATGAAAAACTGTTTTTT	CASKQGSNEKLFF
TRBV2	NA	TRBJ2-2	TRBD1	TGTGCCAGCAGTGAAAAGGGGGCTCTGGGGTCCGGGGAGCTGTTTTTT	CASSEKGALGSGELFF
TRBV2	NA	TRBJ2-1	TRBD1	TGTGCCAGCAGTTTCCGGGACAGGGGGGGCAATGAGCAGTTCTTC	CASSFRDRGGNEQFF
TRBV28	NA	TRBJ1-2	TRBD1	TGTGCCAGCAGCCAGGGGGGAACCTCCTATGGCTACACCTTC	CASSQGGTSYGYTF
TRBV5-1	once	TRBJ2-1	NA	TGCGCCAGCAGCTTGGGGCAGGGTCTAAATGAGCAGTTCTTC	CASSLGQGLNEQFF
TRBV19	NA	TRBJ1-2	NA	TGTGCCAGTAGTATATGGCCGGGGGATGAGGACTATGGCTACACCTTC	CASSIWPGDEDYGYTF
TRBV2	NA	TRBJ2-7	TRBD1	TGTGCCAGCAGTGGAGGGGGCACGGAAGACGAGCAGTACTTC	CASSGGGTEDEQYF
TRBV29-1	NA	TRBJ2-3	TRBD1	TGCAGTATTCGGCCGGGACAGAGCACAGATACGCAGTATTTT	CSIRPGQSTDTQYF
TRBV4-3	NA	TRBJ2-7	NA	TGCGCCAGCAGCCGCCGACTAGCCTACGAGCAGTACTTC	CASSRRLAYEQYF
TRBV3-1/TRBV3-2	NA	TRBJ2-1	NA	TGTGCCAGCAGCCAAGGACAGTACAATGAGCAGTTCTTC	CASSQGQYNEQFF
TRBV6-5	NA	TRBJ1-2	NA	TGTGCCAGCAGTCGGACAGTCTATGGCTACACCTTC	CASSRTVYGYTF
TRBV28	NA	TRBJ2-3	TRBD2	TGTGCCAGCAGTTTCGCCGGACTAGCGGGACCCACAGATACGCAGTATTTT	CASSFAGLAGPTDTQYF
TRBV6-1	NA	TRBJ2-7	NA	TGTGCCAGCAGTGAACTCGGGGTCGAGCAGTACTTC	CASSELGVEQYF